The subject of this entry is one T cell receptor (beta chain). The data were produced by immunoSEQ multiplex PCR, yet TCRdb's version contains in-frame clones alone and is incomplete. The sample carries approximately 440,000 clones, 87% recorded once. This entry comes from a study of blood T cell repertoires in COVID-19. The overall study: Sites across the United States, Italy and Spain contributed samples from acute and convalescent COVID-19.

Ages ranged from about 18 to 89 years, with residence in 20 to 30 US areas. CDR3 length: 15 residues. Trimming removed 0 bases at V and 6 bases at J, with 15 bases between. The germline V gene has CDR1 SGDLS and CDR2 YYNGEE. The source of this sequence is a woman under 30 who had recovered from COVID-19. V gene TRBV9 combines with J gene TRBJ1-2; D is possibly TRBD1 (6 bases). Sequencing input: PBMCs or T cells enriched from blood (not recorded which). The CDR3 reads CASSVAPGDIDGYTF. The DNA of the CDR3 is TGTGCCAGCAGCGTAGCTCCAGGGGATATCGATGGCTACACCTTC.